These 10 T cell receptor beta chains came from one sample sequenced in a study of somatic mutations in cytotoxic T cells in rheumatoid arthritis. The method was immunoSEQ multiplex PCR; TCRdb's version includes in-frame clones alone and lacks a portion of them. Among about 19,000 clones, 85% were seen once, and the ten largest hold roughly 6.9%. The sample was CD8+ T cells sorted from blood. The receptors derive from a woman aged 40 to 49 with rheumatoid arthritis.

This chain joins TRBV10-3 and TRBJ1-4; 7 bases map to TRBD1. This CDR3 spans 14 amino acids. V lost 3 bases, J lost 7 bases, and 5 bases stayed unmatched. CDR1 and CDR2 (germline): ENHRY, SYGVKD. DNA for the CDR3: TGTGCCATCAGTGACCCAGACAGGGTTGAAAAACTGTTTTTT. The encoded protein is CAISDPDRVEKLFF.

The genes are TRBV9 and TRBJ2-3, with unresolved D. V lost 2 bases to trimming and J lost 5 bases, with 12 bases between them. Germline CDR1 and CDR2: SGDLS and YYNGEE. The CDR3 contains 14 residues. The CDR3 here is CASSVSLNIDTQYF. The CDR3 DNA reads as TGTGCCAGCAGCGTTTCATTAAACATAGATACGCAGTATTTT.

This chain links TRBV12-5 with TRBJ1-1; D gene ambiguous. The CDR3 spans 14 residues. The germline gives CDR1 LGHNT, CDR2 FRNRAP. The V gene lost 6 bases and the J gene lost 6 bases, with 17 bases spanning the gap. In DNA, the CDR3 is TGTGCTAGTGGCCAAGGGCGGGTTCGGCCTGAAGCTTTCTTT. The encoded protein is CASGQGRVRPEAFF.

This sequence joins TRBV5-1 and TRBJ2-1; 11 nucleotides align to TRBD1. Germline CDR1 and CDR2: SGHRS and YFSETQ. With V trimmed by 0 bases and J by 8 bases, 10 bases remained unmatched. There are 17 residues in the CDR3. CDR3 DNA: TGCGCCAGCAGCTTGGGGGTCCTGGGACAGGGGGGCGATGAGCAGTTCTTC. Its translation: CASSLGVLGQGGDEQFF.

The sample holds a few counts of this clone. The chain has TRBV29-1 and TRBJ1-1; a possible D gene is TRBD1 (6 bases). The CDR3 extends over 12 amino acids. Germline CDR1 reads SQVTM; CDR2 reads ANQGSEA. Deletions cut 3 bases from V and 11 bases from J, with 16 bases between. The CDR3 loop is CSVDDQGRGAFF. CDR3 coding DNA: TGCAGCGTTGATGATCAGGGGAGGGGTGCTTTCTTT. The full variable domain, with the rest looked up from reference TRBV29-1 and TRBJ1-1, is SAVISQKPSRDICQRGTSLTIQCQVDSQVTMMFWYRQQPGQSLTLIATANQGSEATYESGFVIDKFPISRPNLTFSTLTVSNMSPEDSSIYLCSVDDQGRGAFFGQGTRLTVV.

The chain has TRBV5-1 and TRBJ1-2, with D possibly TRBD1 on 5 matching bases. Germline-derived CDR1 and CDR2 are SGHRS and YFSETQ. The CDR3 has 15 amino acids. The V gene lost 4 bases and the J gene lost 3 bases, with 16 bases spanning the gap. For the CDR3, the DNA is TGCGCCAGCAGCATCCACGGTGGGGCCGACTATGGCTACACCTTC. Translated, it gives CASSIHGGADYGYTF.

The V gene is TRBV19, the J gene TRBJ1-1, with TRBD1 as a possible D gene (5 bases). Germline V gene data show CDR1 as LNHDA and CDR2 as SQIVND (reference sequence). There are 11 residues in the CDR3. Trimming took off 4 bases at V and 11 bases at J, with 11 bases between the two ends. DNA of the CDR3: TGTGCCAGTAGTAATGGGCGGGGGGCTTTCTTT. Its translation is CASSNGRGAFF.

V gene TRBV5-6 combines with J gene TRBJ1-1, with a weak D call TRBD1 (5 bases). This CDR3 spans 13 amino acids. The germline CDR1 and CDR2 sequences are SGHDT and YYEEEE. Trimming removed 4 bases at V and 3 bases at J, with 10 bases between. The CDR3 loop is CASSQPTDTEAFF. CDR3 DNA sequence: TGTGCCAGCAGCCAACCGACAGACACTGAAGCTTTCTTT.

The rearrangement joins TRBV28 to TRBJ2-7; maybe TRBD1 (6 bases). In germline, CDR1 is MDHEN, CDR2 SYDVKM. The CDR3 length is 17 residues. Trimming removed 5 bases at V and 0 bases at J, with 20 bases between. CDR3 region: CASSHMEAAGASYEQYF. Written as DNA, the CDR3 is TGTGCCAGCAGTCACATGGAGGCCGCAGGGGCCTCCTACGAGCAGTACTTC.

The CDR3: CAISDTEDYEQYF. The CDR3 nucleotides read TGTGCCATCAGTGATACGGAGGACTACGAGCAGTACTTC. The chain has TRBV10-3 and TRBJ2-7; D may be TRBD2 (5 bases). The germline V gene has CDR1 ENHRY and CDR2 SYGVKD. V was shortened by 3 bases and J by 3 bases, with 9 bases between the two germline ends. The CDR3 extends over 13 amino acids.